This entry concerns a single T cell receptor (beta chain). The target antigen is unknown. This entry belongs to a study of cytomegalovirus exposure and HLA in healthy donors. The CDR3 has 13 amino acids. Germline V gene lookup returns CDR1 SGHKS and CDR2 YYEKEE (reference sequence). The V end lost 6 bases, the J end lost 8 bases, and 15 bases lay between the germline ends. General study results and limits: Both high specificity and high sensitivity reportedly marked the classifier's diagnosis of cytomegalovirus status. There were 160 or so TCR beta chains listed as cytomegalovirus-associated.

The assay was immunoSEQ multiplex PCR, and TCRdb's table has in-frame clones only and misses some. This repertoire shows tens of thousands of clones, approximately 90% found once; its top ten account for 1% to 1.5%. The receptor was isolated from a woman between 18 and 29 years old in good health and CMV-seronegative. The chain couples TRBV5-5 to TRBJ2-1; D might be TRBD1 (6 bases). The sample taken for sequencing was PBMCs. The chain's CDR3 is CASTYTGFDEQFF. CDR3 coding DNA: TGTGCCAGCACCTACACAGGGTTCGATGAGCAGTTCTTC.